This T cell receptor (beta chain) was identified during a study of T cell repertoires in cytomegalovirus infection. For the study at large: Based on public TCR beta signatures, there were indications of CMV infection and of a matching HLA type.

This clonotype was counted only a few times. Using its own MiXCR run on the reads, TCRdb lists one record per CDR3 protein. The sample lists approximately 290,000 distinct CDR3 sequences, about 26% occurring once. Between the trimmed V and J ends, which lost 0 bases and 8 bases, there was a span of 20 bases. This CDR3 has 17 residues. Looked up from germline, CDR1 is SGHTA and CDR2 is FQGNSA. The TCR sequence derives from a human donor in good health (CMV status not recorded). Some clones in this sample may be carry-over from other donors' samples. The specimen was PBMCs. The rearrangement links TRBV7-2 to TRBJ2-4; D assignment may be TRBD1 or TRBD2 (6 bases each). CDR3 nucleotides: TGTGCCAGCAGCTTAGCGAGTAGGACTTCGGGGGCGGACATTCAGTACTTC. Translating it yields CASSLASRTSGADIQYF.